The present TCR beta chain was sequenced within a study of blood T cell repertoires in COVID-19. Study in general: Sites in the United States, Italy and Spain provided acute and convalescent COVID-19 samples. Sample material is recorded as cDNA or gDNA derived from T cells, B-cell-depleted T cells, or PBMCs.

Original data processing: Estimation of nucleated cell counts relied on the amplification of reference gene primers. Using immunoSEQ multiplex PCR, the repertoire was profiled, and TCRdb retains in-frame clones only, with some absent. For V, J and clone size, that table is used; D and trimming come from the DNA. The sample includes fewer than 150,000 clones, about 85% of them seen just once. J lost 2 bases, V lost 4 bases, and 4 bases had no gene match. The germline V gene encodes CDR1 SEHNR and CDR2 FQNEAQ (reference sequence). This CDR3 contains 14 residues. The source material was peripheral blood. The chain has TRBV7-9 and TRBJ2-5, with 7 positions matching TRBD1. This clonotype was sampled from a human donor in a cohort sampled during active COVID-19. The CDR3 region is CASSSEQGQETQYF. The CDR3 DNA reads as TGTGCCAGCAGCTCAGAACAGGGGCAAGAGACCCAGTACTTC.